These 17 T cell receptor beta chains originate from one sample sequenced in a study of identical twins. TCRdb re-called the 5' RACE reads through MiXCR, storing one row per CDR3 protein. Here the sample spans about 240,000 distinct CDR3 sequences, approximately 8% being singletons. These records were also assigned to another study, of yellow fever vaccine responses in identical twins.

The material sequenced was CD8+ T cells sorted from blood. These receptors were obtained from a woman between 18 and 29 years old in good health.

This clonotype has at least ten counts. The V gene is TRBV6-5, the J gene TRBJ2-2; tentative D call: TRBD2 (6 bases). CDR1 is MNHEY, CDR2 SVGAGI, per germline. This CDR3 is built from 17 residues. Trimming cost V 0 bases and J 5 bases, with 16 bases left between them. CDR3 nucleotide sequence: TGTGCCAGCAGTTACTCCTGGGCGGGGACGATGACCGGGGAGCTGTTTTTT. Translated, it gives CASSYSWAGTMTGELFF.

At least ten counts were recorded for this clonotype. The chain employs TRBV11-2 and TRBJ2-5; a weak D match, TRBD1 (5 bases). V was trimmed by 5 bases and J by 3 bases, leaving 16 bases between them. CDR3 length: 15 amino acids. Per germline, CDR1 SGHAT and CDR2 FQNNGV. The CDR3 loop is CASSLTGREKETQYF. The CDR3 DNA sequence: TGTGCCAGCAGCCTAACCGGCAGGGAAAAAGAGACCCAGTACTTC.

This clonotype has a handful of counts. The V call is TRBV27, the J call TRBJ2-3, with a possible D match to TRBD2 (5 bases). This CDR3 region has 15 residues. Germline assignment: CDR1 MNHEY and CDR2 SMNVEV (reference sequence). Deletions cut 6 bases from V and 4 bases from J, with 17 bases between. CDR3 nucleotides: TGTGCCAGCAGCCGGCGGGCGGCCCGCCCAGATACGCAGTATTTT. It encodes CASSRRAARPDTQYF.

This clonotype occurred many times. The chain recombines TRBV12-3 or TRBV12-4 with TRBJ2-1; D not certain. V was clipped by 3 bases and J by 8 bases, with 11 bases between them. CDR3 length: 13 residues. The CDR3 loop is CASSLVRSDEQFF. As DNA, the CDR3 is TGTGCCAGCAGTTTGGTCCGCAGCGATGAGCAGTTCTTC.

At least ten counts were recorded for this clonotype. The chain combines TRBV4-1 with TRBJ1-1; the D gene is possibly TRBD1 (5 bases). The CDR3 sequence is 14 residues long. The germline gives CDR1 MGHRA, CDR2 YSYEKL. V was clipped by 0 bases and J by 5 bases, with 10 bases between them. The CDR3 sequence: CASSQDNRLTEAFF. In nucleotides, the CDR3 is TGCGCCAGCAGCCAAGATAACAGGCTTACTGAAGCTTTCTTT.

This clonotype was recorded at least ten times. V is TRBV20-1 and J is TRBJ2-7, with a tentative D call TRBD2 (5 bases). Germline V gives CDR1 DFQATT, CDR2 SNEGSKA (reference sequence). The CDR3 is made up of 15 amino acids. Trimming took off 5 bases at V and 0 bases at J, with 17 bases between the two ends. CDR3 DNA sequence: TGCAGTGCTTTAGCTAGCTCAGGAAGCTCCTACGAGCAGTACTTC. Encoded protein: CSALASSGSSYEQYF.

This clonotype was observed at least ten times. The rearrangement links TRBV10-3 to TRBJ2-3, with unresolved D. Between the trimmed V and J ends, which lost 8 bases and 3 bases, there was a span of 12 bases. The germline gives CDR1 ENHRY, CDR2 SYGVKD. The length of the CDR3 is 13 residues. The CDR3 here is CAIGGGVTDTQYF. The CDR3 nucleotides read TGTGCCATCGGCGGTGGGGTTACAGATACGCAGTATTTT.

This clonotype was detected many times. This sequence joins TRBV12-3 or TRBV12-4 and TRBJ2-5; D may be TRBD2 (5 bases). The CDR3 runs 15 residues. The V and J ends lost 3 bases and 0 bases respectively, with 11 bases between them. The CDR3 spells CASSFPSLNQETQYF. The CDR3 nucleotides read TGTGCCAGCAGTTTTCCTAGCCTCAACCAAGAGACCCAGTACTTC.

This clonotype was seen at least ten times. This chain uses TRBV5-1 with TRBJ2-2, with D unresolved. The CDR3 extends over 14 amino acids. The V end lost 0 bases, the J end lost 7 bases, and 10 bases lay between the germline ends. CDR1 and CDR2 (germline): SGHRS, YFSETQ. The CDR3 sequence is CASSLDGFDGELFF. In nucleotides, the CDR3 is TGCGCCAGCAGCTTGGACGGGTTTGACGGGGAGCTGTTTTTT.

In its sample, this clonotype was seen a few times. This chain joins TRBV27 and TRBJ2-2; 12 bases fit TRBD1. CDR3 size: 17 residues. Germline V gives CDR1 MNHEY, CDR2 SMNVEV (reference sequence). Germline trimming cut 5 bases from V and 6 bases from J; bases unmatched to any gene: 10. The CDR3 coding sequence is TGTGCCAGCAGTCCTCGGGACAGGGGGCCCATCCCCGGGGAGCTGTTTTTT. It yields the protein CASSPRDRGPIPGELFF.

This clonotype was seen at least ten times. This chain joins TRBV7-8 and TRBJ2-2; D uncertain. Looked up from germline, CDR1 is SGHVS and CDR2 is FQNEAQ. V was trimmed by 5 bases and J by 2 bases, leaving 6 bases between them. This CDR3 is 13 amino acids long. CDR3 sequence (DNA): TGTGCCAGCAGCCTACACAACACCGGGGAGCTGTTTTTT. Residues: CASSLHNTGELFF. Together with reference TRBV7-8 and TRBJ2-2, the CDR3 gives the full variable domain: GAGVSQSPRYKVAKRGQDVALRCDPISGHVSLFWYQQALGQGPEFLTYFQNEAQLDKSGLPSDRFFAERPEGSVSTLKIQRTQQEDSAVYLCASSLHNTGELFFGEGSRLTVL.

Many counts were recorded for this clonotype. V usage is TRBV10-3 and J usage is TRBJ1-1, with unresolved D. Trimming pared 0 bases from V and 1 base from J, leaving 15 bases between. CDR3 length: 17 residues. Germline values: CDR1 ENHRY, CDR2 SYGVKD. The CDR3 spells CAISESPLEGKNTEAFF. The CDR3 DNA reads TGTGCCATCAGTGAGTCCCCCTTAGAGGGCAAGAACACTGAAGCTTTCTTT.

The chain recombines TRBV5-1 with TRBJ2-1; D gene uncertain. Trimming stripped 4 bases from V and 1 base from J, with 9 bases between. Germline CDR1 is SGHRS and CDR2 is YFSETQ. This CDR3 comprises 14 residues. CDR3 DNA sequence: TGCGCCAGCAGCCCTGGAGAGTCCTACAATGAGCAGTTCTTC. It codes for CASSPGESYNEQFF.

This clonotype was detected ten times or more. CDR3 coding DNA: TGTGCCAGCAGTTACGGTGGGGTTTCCGAGCAGTACGTC. As protein: CASSYGGVSEQYV. The genes are TRBV6-2 or TRBV6-3 and TRBJ2-7; unclear D gene. CDR1 is MNHEY and CDR2 is SVGEGT in the germline V gene. The CDR3 runs 13 residues. V lost 2 bases and J lost 6, with 11 bases in between.

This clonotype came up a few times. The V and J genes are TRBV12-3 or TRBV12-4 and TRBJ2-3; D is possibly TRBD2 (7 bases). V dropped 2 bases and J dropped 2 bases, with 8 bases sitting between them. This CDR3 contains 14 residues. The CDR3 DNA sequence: TGTGCCAGCAGTTTACGGGGGGCCACAGATACGCAGTATTTT. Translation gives CASSLRGATDTQYF.

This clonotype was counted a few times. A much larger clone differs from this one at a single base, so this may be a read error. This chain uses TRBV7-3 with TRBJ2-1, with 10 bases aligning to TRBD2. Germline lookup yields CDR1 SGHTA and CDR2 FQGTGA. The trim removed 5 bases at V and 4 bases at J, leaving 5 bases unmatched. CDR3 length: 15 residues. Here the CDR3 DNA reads TGTGCCAGCAGCCCCGGGACTAGCGAATACAATGAGCAGTTCTTC. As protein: CASSPGTSEYNEQFF.

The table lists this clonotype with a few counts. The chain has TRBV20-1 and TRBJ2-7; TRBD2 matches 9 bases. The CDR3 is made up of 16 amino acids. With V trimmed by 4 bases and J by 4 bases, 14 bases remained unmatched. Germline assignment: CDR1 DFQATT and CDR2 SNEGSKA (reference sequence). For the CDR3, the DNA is TGCAGTGCTATTAGCGGGAGTAGTAATCGCCCTTACGAGCAGTACTTC. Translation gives CSAISGSSNRPYEQYF.